The 21 T cell receptor beta chains below come from one sample, sequenced in a study of CD8 T cells in Susac syndrome. Roughly 0.45 to 1 ug RNA was reverse transcribed with random hexamers. TCRdb ran MiXCR on the immunoSEQ multiplex PCR reads and lists one entry per CDR3 protein. Of some 300,000 distinct CDR3 sequences in the sample, over 75% are singletons; the top ten hold less than 0.2%. The sample was CD8+ T cells from PBMCs. These receptors were taken from a human donor with multiple sclerosis.

The rearrangement uses TRBV28 and TRBJ1-2; D uncertain. Trimming left V 6 bases short and J 7 bases short, with 15 bases between. The CDR3 is 13 amino acids. Germline CDR1 reads MDHEN; CDR2 reads SYDVKM. The CDR3: CASSDPIAGGYTF. Written as DNA, the CDR3 is TGTGCCAGCAGCGATCCTATAGCGGGTGGCTACACCTTC.

V usage is TRBV27 and J usage is TRBJ2-1, with D uncertain. V gave up 8 bases and J gave up 6 bases, with 23 bases separating them. The CDR3 is 16 residues long. Germline V gives CDR1 MNHEY, CDR2 SMNVEV (reference sequence). The CDR3 spells CASYSYGQEQSNEQFF. CDR3 sequence (DNA): TGTGCCAGCTACTCTTATGGCCAGGAACAGTCCAATGAGCAGTTCTTC.

This sequence joins TRBV11-1 and TRBJ2-1; 7 nucleotides align to TRBD1. Germline CDR1 reads SGHAT; CDR2 reads FQDESV (reference sequence). V shed 5 bases and J 1 base; nucleotides not matched to a gene: 23. The length of the CDR3 is 21 residues. CDR3 in DNA: TGTGCCAGCAGCCCCCCCAAGGGAACAGGGGCGTCGTTAGGGTCCTACAATGAGCAGTTCTTC. Protein sequence: CASSPPKGTGASLGSYNEQFF.

The rearrangement uses TRBV19 and TRBJ2-1; 7 nucleotides agree with TRBD2. This CDR3 region has 15 residues. V lost 5 bases, J lost 6 bases, and 10 bases stayed unmatched. Germline CDR1 is LNHDA and CDR2 is SQIVND (reference sequence). This chain's CDR3 is CASSLRLAVPNEQFF. The CDR3 region has the DNA TGTGCCAGTAGTCTCCGGCTAGCGGTACCCAATGAGCAGTTCTTC.

This chain links TRBV6-4 with TRBJ2-1; 7 nucleotides match TRBD1. Germline V gene data show CDR1 as MRHNA and CDR2 as SNTAGT. The CDR3 length is 15 residues. V lost 3 bases, J lost 3 bases, and 5 bases stayed unmatched. This chain's CDR3 is CASSEGQGDYNEQFF. Written as DNA, the CDR3 is TGTGCCAGCAGTGAAGGGCAGGGGGACTACAATGAGCAGTTCTTC.

This chain joins TRBV28 and TRBJ2-2, with 7 bases aligning to TRBD2. The CDR3 runs 14 residues. CDR1 MDHEN and CDR2 SYDVKM come from the germline V gene. The J segment lost 5 bases and the V segment lost 4 bases, leaving 4 bases of the junction unmatched. This chain's CDR3 is CASSSRTRTGELFF. The DNA of the CDR3 is TGTGCCAGCAGTTCCAGGACTAGGACCGGGGAGCTGTTTTTT.

The count of this clonotype is one. The chain carries TRBV6-2 or TRBV6-3 and TRBJ2-7; D not certain. Trimming stripped 6 bases from V and 1 base from J, with 10 bases between. The CDR3 length is 13 residues. CDR1 is MNHEY, CDR2 SVGEGT, per germline. CDR3 sequence reads: CASRHDGSYEQYF. In DNA, the CDR3 is TGTGCCAGCAGACACGACGGTTCCTACGAGCAGTACTTC.

This sequence joins TRBV21-1 and TRBJ2-5. TRBV21-1 is tagged as a pseudogene. The CDR3 sequence is 13 residues long. The CDR3 sequence: CASRNELQETQYF. The CDR3 DNA follows: TGTGCGAGCAGGAACGAATTACAAGAGACCCAGTACTTC.

The chain links TRBV6-2 or TRBV6-3 to TRBJ1-6; 7 bases fit TRBD1. Germline CDR1 reads MNHEY; CDR2 reads SVGEGT. V gave up 7 bases and J gave up 14 bases; unmatched junction bases: 11. This CDR3 region has 13 residues. This chain's CDR3 is CASTETGVRSLHF. In DNA form, the CDR3 reads TGTGCCAGCACTGAAACAGGGGTTCGATCCCTCCACTTT.

The gene calls are TRBV7-9 and TRBJ1-2, with 9 bases identical to TRBD1. Germline V gives CDR1 SEHNR, CDR2 FQNEAQ (reference sequence). This CDR3 has 15 amino acids. V was pared by 5 bases and J by 4 bases, with 8 bases of the junction left unmatched. The DNA of the CDR3 is TGTGCCAGCAGCCCCCGGACAGGGGCGAGCTATGGCTACACCTTC. It translates to CASSPRTGASYGYTF.

The V gene is TRBV3-1, the J gene TRBJ2-4; 7 bases match TRBD2. Germline V gene lookup returns CDR1 LGHDT and CDR2 YNNKEL (reference sequence). Unmatched junction bases numbered 16, after V lost 3 bases and J lost 5 bases. The CDR3 length is 18 residues. Written as DNA, the CDR3 is TGTGCCAGCAGCCACCGGTTGGGAGCTAGCGGAGACGAAAACATTCAGTACTTC. This gives the protein CASSHRLGASGDENIQYF.

CDR3 residues: CASSYVGRNQPQHF. CDR3 DNA sequence: TGTGCCAGCAGTTATGTCGGGCGCAATCAGCCCCAGCATTTT. The chain is built from TRBV6-2 or TRBV6-3 and TRBJ1-5; D is ambiguous. The CDR3 extends over 14 amino acids. CDR1 and CDR2 (germline): MNHEY, SVGEGT. Trimming pared 3 bases from V and 2 bases from J, leaving 8 bases between.

In its sample, this clonotype was seen once. The junction shows a germline mismatch at one end, possibly a read error. The chain uses TRBV6-5 and TRBJ2-2; a weak D match, TRBD2 (5 bases). Germline CDR1 reads MNHEY; CDR2 reads SVGAGI. The length of the CDR3 is 12 residues. CDR3 residues: CASSYMSGELVF. The CDR3 DNA is TGTGCCAGCAGTTACATGAGTGGGGAGCTGGTTTTT.

V usage is TRBV7-9 and J usage is TRBJ2-2; tentative D call: TRBD1 (6 bases). The CDR3 runs to 14 residues. Germline V lookup: CDR1 SEHNR, CDR2 FQNEAQ (reference sequence). Trimming removed 5 bases from V and 6 bases from J, with 13 bases in between. The CDR3 is CASSQGQLAGELFF. The CDR3 DNA is TGTGCCAGCAGCCAAGGACAGCTGGCCGGGGAGCTGTTTTTT. The variable domain in full, completed from reference TRBV7-9 and TRBJ2-2, reads DTGVSQNPRHKITKRGQNVTFRCDPISEHNRLYWYRQTLGQGPEFLTYFQNEAQLEKSRLLSDRFSAERPKGSFSTLEIQRTEQGDSAMYLCASSQGQLAGELFFGEGSRLTVL.

The chain recombines TRBV9 with TRBJ1-2; D might be TRBD1 (5 bases). The V end was cut by 4 bases, the J end by 3 bases, with 16 bases between. Looked up from germline, CDR1 is SGDLS and CDR2 is YYNGEE. CDR3 size: 15 residues. DNA of the CDR3: TGTGCCAGCAGCCCTTCAGGAGGAGGGGACTATGGCTACACCTTC. Its protein product is CASSPSGGGDYGYTF.

This chain joins TRBV29-1 and TRBJ2-3, with TRBD2 as a possible D gene (6 bases). Looked up from germline, CDR1 is SQVTM and CDR2 is ANQGSEA. The CDR3 loop spans 11 amino acids. V was trimmed by 7 bases and J by 4 bases, leaving 9 bases between them. The DNA for the CDR3 is TGCAGCGGGAGGGGCTCAGATACGCAGTATTTT. This codes for CSGRGSDTQYF.

The chain recombines TRBV28 with TRBJ2-1; 8 bases line up with TRBD2. The length of the CDR3 is 16 residues. Germline CDR1 is MDHEN and CDR2 is SYDVKM. The J segment lost 5 bases and the V segment lost 6 bases, leaving 12 bases of the junction unmatched. The CDR3 nucleotides are TGTGCCAGCAGATCCGCGGGACTAGGGATCAACAATGAGCAGTTCTTC. The encoded protein is CASRSAGLGINNEQFF.

The rearrangement joins TRBV14 to TRBJ2-3, with D perhaps matching TRBD2 (6 bases). This CDR3 is 13 amino acids long. Per germline, CDR1 SGHDN and CDR2 FVKESK. Trimming took 1 base from V and 8 from J, leaving 10 bases between them. CDR3 DNA sequence: TGTGCCAGCAGCCAAGCCCCCGGGAGTACGCAGTATTTT. This sequence encodes CASSQAPGSTQYF.

The genes are TRBV5-8 and TRBJ2-1, with 8 bases aligning to TRBD2. With 2 bases clipped from V and 5 bases from J, the junction kept 6 bases outside the gene matches. The CDR3 length is 15 residues. Germline CDR1 SGHTS, CDR2 YDEGEE. The DNA of the CDR3 is TGTGCCAGCAGCTTAGCGGGGGAACTCAACAATGAGCAGTTCTTC. It yields the protein CASSLAGELNNEQFF.

The chain joins TRBV9 to TRBJ2-1; a weak D match, TRBD1 (5 bases). This CDR3 is built from 13 residues. The germline gives CDR1 SGDLS, CDR2 YYNGEE. The V gene lost 0 bases and the J gene lost 7 bases, with 8 bases spanning the gap. CDR3 region: CASSVEGANEQFF. Here the CDR3 DNA reads TGTGCCAGCAGCGTAGAAGGGGCAAATGAGCAGTTCTTC.

The CDR3 DNA sequence: TGTGCCAGCAGCCAACTTCCTAACTATGGCTACACCTTC. This gives the protein CASSQLPNYGYTF. V and J are TRBV3-1 and TRBJ1-2; D remains unclear. The CDR3 runs to 13 residues. Between the trimmed V and J ends, which lost 2 bases and 0 bases, there was a span of 4 bases. The germline V gene encodes CDR1 LGHDT and CDR2 YNNKEL (reference sequence). Full variable domain (missing parts from reference TRBV3-1 and TRBJ1-2): DTAVSQTPKYLVTQMGNDKSIKCEQNLGHDTMYWYKQDSKKFLKIMFSYNNKELIINETVPNRFSPKSPDKAHLNLHINSLELGDSAVYFCASSQLPNYGYTFGSGTRLTVV.